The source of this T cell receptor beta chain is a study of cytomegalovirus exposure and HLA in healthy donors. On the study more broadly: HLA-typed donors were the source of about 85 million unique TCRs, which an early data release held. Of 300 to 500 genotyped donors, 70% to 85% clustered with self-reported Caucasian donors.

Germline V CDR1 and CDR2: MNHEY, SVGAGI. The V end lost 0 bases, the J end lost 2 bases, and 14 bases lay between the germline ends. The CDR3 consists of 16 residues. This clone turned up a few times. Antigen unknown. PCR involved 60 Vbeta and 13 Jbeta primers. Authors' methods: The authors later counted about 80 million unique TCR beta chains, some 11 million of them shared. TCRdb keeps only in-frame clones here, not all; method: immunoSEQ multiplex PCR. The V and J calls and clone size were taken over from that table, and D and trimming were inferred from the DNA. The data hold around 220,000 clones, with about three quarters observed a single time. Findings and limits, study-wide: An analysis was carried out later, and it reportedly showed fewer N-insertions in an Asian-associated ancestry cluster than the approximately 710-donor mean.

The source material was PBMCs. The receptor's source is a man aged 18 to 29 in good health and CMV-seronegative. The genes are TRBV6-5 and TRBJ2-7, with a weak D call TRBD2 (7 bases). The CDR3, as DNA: TGTGCCAGCAGTTACTCGACGGGGGGCCAAGCCTACGAGCAGTACTTC. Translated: CASSYSTGGQAYEQYF.